A selection of T cell receptor beta chains follows, all from one sample in a study of control samples from healthy donors and cancer patients. The repertoire was sequenced with immunoSEQ multiplex PCR; TCRdb's copy has only in-frame clones and lacks some. Here the sample spans some 150,000 clones, 91% being singletons. Sequences were obtained from blood. These receptor sequences come from a man aged 18 to 30 in good health. Each CDR3 is given with its conserved first and last residue. The D gene is left open where the match is weak. Part of the rows lack a size; the others show once, few, many or a class for expanded clones.

cdr3_nt cdr3_aa j_call d_call clone_size v_call
TGTGCCAGCAGCTTAGAACGGGGTGATGAGCAGTTCTTC CASSLERGDEQFF TRBJ2-1 - - TRBV11-2
TGCGCCAGCATCGGAAAACGGGACAGGGGACCTAGCAATCAGCCCCAGCATTTT CASIGKRDRGPSNQPQHF TRBJ1-5 TRBD1 - TRBV10-2
TGCGCCAGCAGCGAAACAGGGTCTTATAGCAATCAGCCCCAGCATTTT CASSETGSYSNQPQHF TRBJ1-5 - - TRBV5-1
TGTGCCAGCAGTGTAGGGGGAGCGGTGAGCTCCTACAATGAGCAGTTCTTC CASSVGGAVSSYNEQFF TRBJ2-1 - - TRBV2
TGTGCCAGCAGCGGGGGACAGGGAGGCGAGCAGTACTTC CASSGGQGGEQYF TRBJ2-7 TRBD1 - TRBV9
TGCGCCAGCAGCCAAAGAATCATGACCGCGAACACTGAAGCTTTCTTT CASSQRIMTANTEAFF TRBJ1-1 - - TRBV4-3
TGTGCCAGCAGTTTTCTGTTTACTTTGGGACAGAATAGCAATCAGCCCCAGCATTTT CASSFLFTLGQNSNQPQHF TRBJ1-5 TRBD1 - TRBV28
TGTGCCAGCTCACCGTTTGCGGCCCTCTCTGGAAACACCATATATTTT CASSPFAALSGNTIYF TRBJ1-3 - - TRBV18
TGTGCCAGCAGCCCCCCGTACGCCAACACTGAAGCTTTCTTT CASSPPYANTEAFF TRBJ1-1 - - TRBV3-1/TRBV3-2
TGTGCCAGCAGCTTAGACAGGGCCGCCTCTGGAAACACCATATATTTT CASSLDRAASGNTIYF TRBJ1-3 - - TRBV7-9
TGTGCCAGCAGCCAGGTCAGCTCTGGGGCCAACGTCCTGACTTTC CASSQVSSGANVLTF TRBJ2-6 - - TRBV3-1/TRBV3-2
TGCGCCAGCAGCCAAGGGAGACAAAACAGGGGGCAAGGAGTAGATACGCAGTATTTT CASSQGRQNRGQGVDTQYF TRBJ2-3 TRBD1 - TRBV4-1
TGTGCCAGCAGCTTAAACGACAGGGCTTACGAAAAACTGTTTTTT CASSLNDRAYEKLFF TRBJ1-4 TRBD1 - TRBV7-3
TGTGCCAGCAGTCGATATCCTTCTAGCGGGGCCTACAATGAGCAGTTCTTC CASSRYPSSGAYNEQFF TRBJ2-1 TRBD2 - TRBV7-8
TGCAGCGTTGAAGATCAGGCTAGCGCACGCACAGATACGCAGTATTTT CSVEDQASARTDTQYF TRBJ2-3 - once TRBV29-1
TGCGCCAGCAGCTTAACAGGGTCGGGCACAGATACGCAGTATTTT CASSLTGSGTDTQYF TRBJ2-3 - - TRBV5-1
TGCGCCAGCAGCCAAGTAGCAGGGTCGATTGAAAAACTGTTTTTT CASSQVAGSIEKLFF TRBJ1-4 - - TRBV4-1
TGTGCCATCAGACCGGCGGGGGGAGCGAACACCGGGGAGCTGTTTTTT CAIRPAGGANTGELFF TRBJ2-2 TRBD2 - TRBV10-3
TGCGCCAGCAGCCAATATACAGGGCCTGGAAACACCATATATTTT CASSQYTGPGNTIYF TRBJ1-3 - - TRBV4-1
TGCGCCAGCAGCTTGGTGGGGGGCGCTGAAGCTTTCTTT CASSLVGGAEAFF TRBJ1-1 - - TRBV5-1
TGTGCCAGTACACCGCCGGGGTTTGACGGGGAGCTGTTTTTT CASTPPGFDGELFF TRBJ2-2 - - TRBV19
TGTGCCAGCAGCCGCCCCGGGACAGCGGGTGGCTACACCTTC CASSRPGTAGGYTF TRBJ1-2 TRBD1 - TRBV25-1
TGTGCCAGCAGCTTAGAGGGGAGTGATCAGCCCCAGCATTTT CASSLEGSDQPQHF TRBJ1-5 - - TRBV7-6
TGCGCCAGCAGCTTGGAGCGCAGGTACGCTGAAGCTTTCTTT CASSLERRYAEAFF TRBJ1-1 - - TRBV5-1
TGTGCCAGCAGTGTATCGGACACTGAAGCTTTCTTT CASSVSDTEAFF TRBJ1-1 - - TRBV28
TGTGCCAGTAAGGGCAGGGCGTACTATGGCTACACCTTC CASKGRAYYGYTF TRBJ1-2 - - TRBV19
TGTGCCAGCAGCAAAGCGACAGGGGGGGGATACGAGCAGTACTTC CASSKATGGGYEQYF TRBJ2-7 - - TRBV21-1
TGCGCCAGCAGCCAGGGGCAGGGCCCCGCTAGCACTGAAGCTTTCTTT CASSQGQGPASTEAFF TRBJ1-1 - - TRBV4-1
TGTGCCAGCAAGGGGGCTAATGAAAAACTGTTTTTT CASKGANEKLFF TRBJ1-4 - - TRBV6-5
TGTGCCTGGAGTTGGGGACCCTCGAACACCGGGGAGCTGTTTTTT CAWSWGPSNTGELFF TRBJ2-2 - - TRBV30
TGTGCCAGTAGCATACAGGGGGACCAGCCCCAGCATTTT CASSIQGDQPQHF TRBJ1-5 TRBD1 - TRBV19
TGTGCCAGCAGCCCGGGGGTTTTGAACACTGAAGCTTTCTTT CASSPGVLNTEAFF TRBJ1-1 - - TRBV14
TGTGCCAGTAGTATGAATCGGGTTTTCTTT CASSMNRVFF TRBJ1-1 - - TRBV19
TGTGCCAGCAGTGAAGCGAGTGGAGGAAACACCATATATTTT CASSEASGGNTIYF TRBJ1-3 - - TRBV6-1
TGTGCCTGGAGTGGGCAGAAGGGTCAGCCCCAGCATTTT CAWSGQKGQPQHF TRBJ1-5 - - TRBV30
TGTGCCAGCAGTAGTTTTTCTCGGGCAGATACGCAGTATTTT CASSSFSRADTQYF TRBJ2-3 - - TRBV28
TGTGCCAGCAGCTTATTCAGGGGTTCAACAGATACGCAGTATTTT CASSLFRGSTDTQYF TRBJ2-3 - - TRBV7-9
TGTGCCAGCAATGGGTTACCTAATGAAAAACTGTTTTTT CASNGLPNEKLFF TRBJ1-4 - - TRBV10-3
TGTGCCAGAAGCTACCTTCGGAATGAGCAGTTCTTC CARSYLRNEQFF TRBJ2-1 - - TRBV5-3
TGTGCCAGCAGTTTGACAGGGGCGGGTGAAGCTTTCTTT CASSLTGAGEAFF TRBJ1-1 TRBD1 - TRBV12-3/TRBV12-4
TGTGCCAGCAGCTTAGGTGTTGGGGCCGGGGAGCTGTTTTTT CASSLGVGAGELFF TRBJ2-2 - - TRBV11-2
TGTGCCAGCAGCCAAGTCCCAGAGGACGTCCCTGAAGCTTTCTTT CASSQVPEDVPEAFF TRBJ1-1 - - TRBV3-1/TRBV3-2
TGTGCCAGCAGCTTTGGGACAGGGGGCACCGGGGAGCTGTTTTTT CASSFGTGGTGELFF TRBJ2-2 TRBD1 - TRBV7-9
TGTGCCGGTAGACAGGGGGCGAGAGAGACCCAGTACTTC CAGRQGARETQYF TRBJ2-5 TRBD1 - TRBV30
TGTGCCAGCAGCTTACTAGCGGGGTTCCGCTACGAGCAGTACTTC CASSLLAGFRYEQYF TRBJ2-7 TRBD2 - TRBV7-2
TGTGCCAGCAGTTTCGGGACAGGCCCCTACGAGCAGTACTTC CASSFGTGPYEQYF TRBJ2-7 TRBD1 - TRBV27
TGTGCCAGCTCACCCCTTAGCGGGGCCAAAAACATTCAGTACTTC CASSPLSGAKNIQYF TRBJ2-4 TRBD2 - TRBV18
TGTGCCAGCAGTACAGTACAGGGGGCGAATTCACCCCTCCACTTT CASSTVQGANSPLHF TRBJ1-6 TRBD1 - TRBV6-5